Following are 10 T cell receptor beta chains from one sample sequenced in a study of vaccination effects on CD4 cells after COVID-19. Peptide-pool stimulation followed by sequencing identified expanded antigen-specific CD4+ clonotypes in the ViraFEST assay. At the end of 10 days of culture, CD4+ T cells were isolated. Having tested negative for nucleocapsid antibodies, the vaccine recipients showed no prior SARS-CoV-2 infection. Assay used: immunoSEQ multiplex PCR; TCRdb lists only in-frame clones, some missing. The top ten clones hold 3.5% to 4.5% of a sample with tens of thousands of clones, roughly 76% of them seen once. These receptors' antigens are unknown. Material: CD4+ T cells from PBMCs cultured with HCoV-OC43 spike peptides, obtained before COVID-19 vaccination. The subset was: HCoV-OC43 spike overlapping peptide pool stimulation. These receptors were taken from a human donor who received a COVID-19 vaccine.

The chain uses TRBV6-6 and TRBJ2-3, with D uncertain. V gave up 6 bases and J gave up 0 bases, with 10 bases separating them. The CDR3 has 14 residues. Germline V gene data show CDR1 as MNHNY and CDR2 as SVGAGI (reference sequence). CDR3 bases: TGTGCCAGCAGCCGACCACCTAGCACAGATACGCAGTATTTT. Translating it yields CASSRPPSTDTQYF.

This clone was found a few times. The chain combines TRBV10-3 with TRBJ1-4; D is ambiguous. This CDR3 has 13 amino acids. V lost 3 bases and J lost 7, with 9 bases in between. The germline gives CDR1 ENHRY, CDR2 SYGVKD. The CDR3 DNA sequence: TGTGCCATCAGTGAATTTTACACTGAAAAACTGTTTTTT. It is translated as CAISEFYTEKLFF.

This clone was seen a single time. The gene calls are TRBV5-6 and TRBJ1-2; a weak D match, TRBD1 (5 bases). CDR3 length equals 15 residues. Per germline, CDR1 SGHDT and CDR2 YYEEEE. CDR3 bases: TGTGTTCAGACCTCCCAGGGAGGCCGGCACTATGGCTACACCTTC. Translated: CVQTSQGGRHYGYTF.

V and J are TRBV5-1 and TRBJ2-2; D uncertain. Per the germline V gene, CDR1 is SGHRS and CDR2 is YFSETQ. CDR3 length equals 14 residues. V shed 6 bases and J shed 0 bases, with 9 bases lying between them. The CDR3 spells CASTVEANTGELFF. For the CDR3, the DNA is TGCGCCAGCACCGTGGAAGCGAACACCGGGGAGCTGTTTTTT. The full variable domain, with the rest looked up from reference TRBV5-1 and TRBJ2-2, is KAGVTQTPRYLIKTRGQQVTLSCSPISGHRSVSWYQQTPGQGLQFLFEYFSETQRNKGNFPGRFSGRQFSNSRSEMNVSTLELGDSALYLCASTVEANTGELFFGEGSRLTVL.

Remarks on this clone: One end of the junction is discordant with germline, which a read error may explain. V is TRBV2 and J is TRBJ2-1, with a possible D match to TRBD2 (6 bases). Germline lookup yields CDR1 SNHLY and CDR2 FYNNEI. There are 10 residues in the CDR3. CDR3 DNA: TGTGCCAGCTGGGGGGATACTGGGCTCTTC. Its protein product is CASWGDTGLF.

This rearrangement joins TRBV30 to TRBJ2-7, with 9 bases aligning to TRBD1. Trimming took 3 bases from V and 2 from J; bases not matched to a gene: 5. CDR3 length equals 14 residues. Germline values: CDR1 GTSNPN, CDR2 SVGIG (reference sequence). CDR3 sequence reads: CAWRSDRGAYEQYV. The CDR3 DNA sequence: TGTGCCTGGAGATCGGACAGGGGCGCCTACGAGCAGTACGTC.

The CDR3 DNA reads TGTGCCAGCTCCCAGGGGGGACTCGATGGCTACACCTTC. As protein: CASSQGGLDGYTF. The chain recombines TRBV18 with TRBJ1-2, with 7 bases matching TRBD1. Germline CDR1 reads KGHSH; CDR2 reads LQKENI. This CDR3 has 13 amino acids. The trim removed 6 bases at V and 6 bases at J, leaving 7 bases unmatched.

This clone was seen more than once but under ten times. V is TRBV19 and J is TRBJ2-2, with D possibly matching TRBD1 (5 bases). The germline gives CDR1 LNHDA, CDR2 SQIVND (reference sequence). V shed 7 bases and J shed 4 bases, with 10 bases lying between them. The CDR3 has 13 residues. CDR3 amino acids: CASNSRVTGELFF. CDR3 nucleotides: TGTGCCAGTAACAGCAGGGTCACCGGGGAGCTGTTTTTT.

This chain links TRBV12-3 or TRBV12-4 with TRBJ1-2; D is unclear. V dropped 3 bases and J dropped 4 bases, with 6 bases sitting between them. CDR3 length: 12 amino acids. The CDR3 loop is CASSLVTYGYTF. The CDR3 bases are TGTGCCAGCAGTTTGGTTACCTATGGCTACACCTTC.

This clone was seen once. V is TRBV6-1 and J is TRBJ2-2; D uncertain. Germline V gene sequence: CDR1 MNHNS, CDR2 SASEGT. There are 13 residues in the CDR3. Deletions cut 6 bases from V and 1 base from J, with 6 bases between. The DNA of the CDR3 is TGTGCCAGCAGGCGGCTGAACACCGGGGAGCTGTTTTTT. Protein: CASRRLNTGELFF.